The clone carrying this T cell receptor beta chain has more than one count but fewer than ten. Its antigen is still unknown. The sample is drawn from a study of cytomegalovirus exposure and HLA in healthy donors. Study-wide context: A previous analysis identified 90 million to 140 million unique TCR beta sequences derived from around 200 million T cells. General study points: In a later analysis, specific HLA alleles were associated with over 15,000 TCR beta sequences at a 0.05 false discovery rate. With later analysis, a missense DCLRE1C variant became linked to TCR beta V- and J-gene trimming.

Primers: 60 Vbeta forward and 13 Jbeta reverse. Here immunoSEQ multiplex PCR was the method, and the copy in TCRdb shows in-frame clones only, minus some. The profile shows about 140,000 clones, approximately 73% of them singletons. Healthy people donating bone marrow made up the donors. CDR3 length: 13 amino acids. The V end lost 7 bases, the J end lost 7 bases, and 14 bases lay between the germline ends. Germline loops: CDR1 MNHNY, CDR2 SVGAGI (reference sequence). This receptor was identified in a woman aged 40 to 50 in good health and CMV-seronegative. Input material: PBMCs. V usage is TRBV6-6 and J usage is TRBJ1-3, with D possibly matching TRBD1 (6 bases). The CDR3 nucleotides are TGTGCCAGCACCACCGGACAGAGCAACACCATATATTTT. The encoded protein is CASTTGQSNTIYF.